This T cell receptor beta chain is from a study of blood T cells in healthy people across ages. Alongside a J-beta primer mix, a sample-barcoded 5' primer served in a second PCR lasting 7 to 11 cycles. TCRdb fed the 5' RACE reads into MiXCR, producing one record per CDR3 protein. The sample consists of about 280,000 distinct CDR3 sequences, 27% of them appearing once. V lost 1 base, J lost 8 bases, and 4 bases stayed unmatched. This CDR3 has 14 amino acids. CDR1 is MGHRA and CDR2 is YSYEKL in the germline V gene. This clonotype was counted a single time. The clonotype was recovered from a woman in her sixties or seventies in good health. The chain combines TRBV4-1 with TRBJ2-1, with 8 nucleotides matching TRBD1. Input material: blood. In DNA form, the CDR3 reads TGCGCCAGCAGCCAAGGACAGGGGCGGGATGAGCAGTTCTTC. Protein sequence: CASSQGQGRDEQFF.